A selection of T cell receptor beta chains follows, all from one sample in a study of follicular helper T cells after annual influenza vaccination. This table comes from immunoSEQ multiplex PCR, and its TCRdb copy is limited to in-frame clones, with some not included. The sample includes more than 10,000 clones, 81% of them seen just once. The input for sequencing was CXCR5- memory CD4+ T cells sorted from blood, taken on the day of influenza vaccination. The receptors here all came from an adult who received the influenza vaccine. Each CDR3 is given with its conserved first and last residue. D genes are given only for firm matches. For some rows the clone size is stated as once, few or many, or as a class when expanded; others skip it.

d_gene | abundance | j_gene | v_gene | CDR3aa | CDR3nt
NA | NA | TRBJ2-5 | TRBV11-2 | CASRPAKETQYF | TGTGCCAGCAGGCCTGCCAAAGAGACCCAGTACTTC
NA | NA | TRBJ1-4 | TRBV2 | CASRTTTFNEKLFF | TGTGCCAGCCGCACAACGACCTTTAATGAAAAACTGTTTTTT
TRBD1 | NA | TRBJ2-5 | TRBV28 | CASSSPDREETQYF | TGTGCCAGCAGTTCGCCTGACAGGGAAGAGACCCAGTACTTC
TRBD2 | NA | TRBJ2-2 | TRBV7-3 | CASSPSGGRTGELFF | TGTGCCAGCAGCCCAAGCGGGGGGAGGACTGGGGAGCTGTTTTTT
TRBD1 | once | TRBJ2-5 | TRBV15 | CATSRSGTGNGETQYF | TGTGCCACCAGCAGATCGGGGACAGGGAATGGAGAGACCCAGTACTTC
NA | NA | TRBJ1-4 | TRBV9 | CASSVTANEKLFF | TGTGCCAGCAGCGTTACAGCTAATGAAAAACTGTTTTTT
NA | NA | TRBJ2-7 | TRBV6-5 | CASIRDTLRGEQYF | TGTGCCAGTATCCGGGACACCCTTAGAGGCGAGCAGTACTTC
NA | NA | TRBJ1-1 | TRBV6-5 | CASSRPAVMNTEAFF | TGTGCCAGCAGCCGACCGGCTGTTATGAACACTGAAGCTTTCTTT
NA | NA | TRBJ2-2 | TRBV5-5 | CASSFHRVLGNTGELFF | TGTGCCAGCAGCTTCCATCGGGTGCTTGGGAACACCGGGGAGCTGTTTTTT
NA | NA | TRBJ1-1 | TRBV4-2 | CASSQEEGTEAFF | TGTGCCAGCAGCCAAGAGGAGGGGACTGAAGCTTTCTTT
TRBD1 | NA | TRBJ1-1 | TRBV6-6 | CASRQGTGTEAFF | TGTGCCAGCAGACAGGGGACGGGGACTGAAGCTTTCTTT
NA | NA | TRBJ1-3 | TRBV5-6 | CASSRADNSGNTIYF | TGTGCCAGCAGCCGTGCTGACAACTCTGGAAACACCATATATTTT
NA | NA | TRBJ2-1 | TRBV7-2 | CASSLQGYEQFF | TGTGCCAGCAGCTTACAGGGGTATGAGCAGTTCTTC
TRBD1 | NA | TRBJ2-7 | TRBV28 | CASSSAGTGDGEQYF | TGTGCCAGCAGTTCGGCCGGGACAGGGGATGGCGAGCAGTACTTC
NA | few | TRBJ2-7 | TRBV12-2 | CASRPSGTSTYEQYF | TGTGCAAGTCGTCCTAGCGGGACCAGCACCTACGAGCAGTACTTC
NA | few | TRBJ2-7 | TRBV28 | CASSRGSPYEQYF | TGTGCCAGCAGCCGCGGGTCGCCCTACGAGCAGTACTTC
TRBD1 | NA | TRBJ2-5 | TRBV15 | CATSRSGQGGKETQYF | TGTGCCACCAGCAGATCCGGACAGGGGGGCAAGGAGACCCAGTACTTC
NA | NA | TRBJ1-2 | TRBV28 | CASSNSDNLYGYTF | TGTGCCAGCAGCAACTCGGACAACCTATATGGCTACACCTTC
TRBD1 | NA | TRBJ2-5 | TRBV7-8 | CASSFETGLQETQYF | TGTGCCAGCAGCTTCGAGACAGGGCTCCAAGAGACCCAGTACTTC
NA | NA | TRBJ2-7 | TRBV5-1 | CASSLGQASSYEQYF | TGCGCCAGCAGCTTGGGCCAGGCGAGCTCCTACGAGCAGTACTTC
TRBD2 | NA | TRBJ2-2 | TRBV7-6 | CASSLKLAGAGELFF | TGTGCCAGCAGCTTAAAACTAGCGGGAGCCGGGGAGCTGTTTTTT
NA | NA | TRBJ2-1 | TRBV18 | CASSPQSSSYNEQFF | TGTGCCAGCTCACCACAGTCGAGCTCCTACAATGAGCAGTTCTTC
NA | NA | TRBJ1-3 | TRBV7-3 | CASSRPVGGAGNTIYF | TGTGCCAGCAGCCGCCCAGTCGGGGGCGCTGGAAACACCATATATTTT
NA | few | TRBJ1-1 | TRBV5-1 | CASSLWGAGTEAFF | TGCGCCAGCAGCTTATGGGGGGCGGGCACTGAAGCTTTCTTT
NA | NA | TRBJ2-5 | TRBV29-1 | CSGGYQETQYF | TGCAGCGGGGGGTACCAAGAGACCCAGTACTTC
TRBD2 | NA | TRBJ2-1 | TRBV10-1 | CASSDRTSGGNYNEQFF | TGCGCCAGCAGTGACCGGACTAGCGGGGGTAATTACAATGAGCAGTTCTTC
TRBD1 | NA | TRBJ2-7 | TRBV5-1 | CASSLQSGTGSRGSSYEQYF | TGCGCCAGCAGCCTACAATCCGGGACAGGGAGTCGGGGGAGCTCCTACGAGCAGTACTTC
NA | NA | TRBJ1-6 | TRBV28 | CAAFGQGIGNSPLHF | TGTGCCGCCTTCGGGCAGGGGATAGGTAATTCACCCCTCCACTTT
NA | NA | TRBJ2-5 | TRBV11-2 | CASSLVQETQYF | TGTGCCAGCAGCTTAGTCCAAGAGACCCAGTACTTC
TRBD1 | NA | TRBJ2-3 | TRBV4-1 | CASSQEGQGGFTDTQYF | TGCGCCAGCAGCCAAGAGGGACAGGGGGGTTTCACAGATACGCAGTATTTT
NA | NA | TRBJ1-6 | TRBV5-8 | CASTTGSSYNSPLHF | TGTGCCAGCACCACAGGGAGCTCCTATAATTCACCCCTCCACTTT
NA | NA | TRBJ2-2 | TRBV7-2 | CASSLATAANTGELFF | TGTGCCAGCAGCTTAGCCACGGCAGCGAACACCGGGGAGCTGTTTTTT
TRBD1 | once | TRBJ1-2 | TRBV5-1 | CASSPGDRTNYGYTF | TGCGCCAGCAGCCCGGGGGACAGAACTAACTATGGCTACACCTTC
TRBD1 | NA | TRBJ2-6 | TRBV2 | CASSRQGIAGANVLTF | TGTGCCAGCAGTAGACAGGGGATAGCTGGGGCCAACGTCCTGACTTTC
NA | few | TRBJ1-1 | TRBV5-1 | CASSLGQGGITEAFF | TGCGCCAGCAGCTTGGGGCAGGGAGGGATCACTGAAGCTTTCTTT
TRBD1 | once | TRBJ2-5 | TRBV7-2 | CASRRRMAGGELFETQYF | TGTGCCAGCAGACGGCGGATGGCAGGGGGCGAGCTTTTTGAGACCCAGTACTTC
TRBD1 | NA | TRBJ1-2 | TRBV28 | CASSLPNYRGPNYGYTF | TGTGCCAGCAGTTTACCCAACTACAGGGGGCCTAACTATGGCTACACCTTC